Below are 8 T cell receptor beta chains sequenced from a single sample in a study of CD8+ T cells in alopecia areata. The treatment was: oral pan-JAK inhibitor, 5-10 mg twice daily. cDNA prepared by RNA extraction and subsequent reverse transcription served as the template for sequencing. Produced via immunoSEQ multiplex PCR; TCRdb's table is partial and in-frame only. In the table there are about 120,000 clones, 50% to 55% of which are singletons. The specimen was CD4+ T cells sorted from blood, collected at week 4, from a patient treated with tofacitinib. All receptors derive from a human donor with alopecia areata.

This clone turned up a few times. The chain is built from TRBV29-1 and TRBJ2-3; TRBD1 matches at 7 bases. CDR1 SQVTM and CDR2 ANQGSEA come from the germline V gene. With 8 bases clipped from V and 1 base from J, the junction kept 9 bases outside the gene matches. The CDR3 has 14 amino acids. CDR3 nucleotides: TGCAGCTTAAACAGGGGATCGGGCACAGATACGCAGTATTTT. Translating it yields CSLNRGSGTDTQYF.

By frequency in the sample, this clone is medium-sized. V and J are TRBV2 and TRBJ2-1; no reliable D call. Germline-derived CDR1 and CDR2 are SNHLY and FYNNEI. V dropped 3 bases and J dropped 0 bases, with 6 bases sitting between them. This CDR3 spans 14 amino acids. CDR3 DNA sequence: TGTGCCAGCAGTGAGCTGAGCTCCTACAATGAGCAGTTCTTC. Residues: CASSELSSYNEQFF.

V usage is TRBV7-9 and J usage is TRBJ2-6; D is unclear. CDR1 and CDR2 from the germline V gene are SEHNR and FQNEAQ (reference sequence). The CDR3 extends over 15 amino acids. V shed 2 bases and J shed 3 bases, with 8 bases lying between them. This CDR3 reads CASSLRQGGANVLTF. Here the CDR3 DNA reads TGTGCCAGCAGCTTAAGACAAGGTGGGGCCAACGTCCTGACTTTC.

The chain is built from TRBV4-2 and TRBJ2-7, with D uncertain. The length of the CDR3 is 14 residues. The germline V gene encodes CDR1 LGHNA and CDR2 YNFKEQ. Trimming removed 0 bases from V and 7 bases from J, with 13 bases in between. CDR3 sequence: CASSQDTRSWEQYF. The CDR3 nucleotides are TGTGCCAGCAGCCAAGACACCAGGTCGTGGGAGCAGTACTTC.

Concerning this clone itself: The sample has other DNA sequences that encode this CDR3 too. The rearrangement links TRBV30 to TRBJ2-7, with D hard to call. The CDR3 covers 12 residues. V shed 0 bases and J shed 4 bases, with 7 bases lying between them. Germline-derived CDR1 and CDR2 are GTSNPN and SVGIG (reference sequence). The CDR3 protein is CAWSVLGYEQYF. CDR3 coding DNA: TGTGCCTGGAGTGTCCTGGGTTACGAGCAGTACTTC.

This CDR3 is CASTPVGSGLTDTQYF. The CDR3 DNA is TGCGCCAGCACCCCCGTTGGTAGCGGCCTTACAGATACGCAGTATTTT. The chain carries TRBV5-1 and TRBJ2-3, with D possibly TRBD2 on 6 matching bases. The V end lost 6 bases, the J end lost 3 bases, and 20 bases lay between the germline ends. Looked up from germline, CDR1 is SGHRS and CDR2 is YFSETQ. This CDR3 is 16 amino acids long.

The chain carries TRBV10-3 and TRBJ2-5; no definite D call. CDR3 length: 12 residues. Deletions cut 10 bases from V and 1 base from J, with 10 bases between. Germline lookup yields CDR1 ENHRY and CDR2 SYGVKD. The CDR3 region is CATNKGQETQYF. CDR3 nucleotides: TGTGCCACCAACAAAGGCCAAGAGACCCAGTACTTC.

This chain joins TRBV2 and TRBJ1-3; D is unresolved. V was pared by 5 bases and J by 1 base, with 9 bases between. The CDR3 contains 14 residues. Germline CDR1 is SNHLY and CDR2 is FYNNEI. CDR3 residues: CASSSDTSGNTIYF. CDR3 DNA: TGTGCCAGCAGTTCCGACACATCTGGAAACACCATATATTTT.